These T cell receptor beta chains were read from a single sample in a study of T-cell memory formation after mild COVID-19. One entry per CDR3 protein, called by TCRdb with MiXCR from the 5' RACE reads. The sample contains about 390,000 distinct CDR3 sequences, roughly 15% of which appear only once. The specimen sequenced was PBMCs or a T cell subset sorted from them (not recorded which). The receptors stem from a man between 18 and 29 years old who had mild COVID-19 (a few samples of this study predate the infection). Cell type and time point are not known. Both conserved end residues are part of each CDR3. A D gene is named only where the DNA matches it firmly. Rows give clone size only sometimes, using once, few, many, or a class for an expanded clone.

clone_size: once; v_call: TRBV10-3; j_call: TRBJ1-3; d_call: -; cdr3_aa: CAISESRDGPYSGNTIYF; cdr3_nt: TGTGCCATCAGTGAGTCACGGGACGGACCATACTCTGGAAACACCATATATTTT
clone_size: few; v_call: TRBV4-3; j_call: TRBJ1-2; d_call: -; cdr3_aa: CASSHPGGSGSGYTF; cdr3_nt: TGCGCCAGCAGCCACCCGGGAGGTAGCGGATCTGGCTACACCTTC
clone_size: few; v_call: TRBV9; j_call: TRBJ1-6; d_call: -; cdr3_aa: CASSPESRISPLHF; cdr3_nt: TGTGCCAGCAGCCCCGAATCAAGGATTTCACCCCTCCACTTT
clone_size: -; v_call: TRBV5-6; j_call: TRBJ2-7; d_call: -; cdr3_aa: CASSRTGREQYF; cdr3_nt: TGTGCCAGCAGCCGGACGGGCCGGGAGCAGTACTTC
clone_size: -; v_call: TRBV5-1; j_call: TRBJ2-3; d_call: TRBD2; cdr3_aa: CASSLEYGGGADTQYF; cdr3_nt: TGCGCCAGCAGCCTGGAGTATGGCGGGGGGGCAGATACGCAGTATTTT
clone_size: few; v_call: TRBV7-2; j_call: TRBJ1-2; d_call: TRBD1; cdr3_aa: CASSLLPGTAPGSGYGYTF; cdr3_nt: TGTGCCAGCAGCCTTCTCCCTGGGACAGCGCCTGGCAGCGGCTATGGCTACACCTTC
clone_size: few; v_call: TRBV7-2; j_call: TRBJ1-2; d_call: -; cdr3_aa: CASSLRGGGGYTF; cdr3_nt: TGTGCCAGCAGCTTACGCGGTGGCGGAGGCTACACCTTC
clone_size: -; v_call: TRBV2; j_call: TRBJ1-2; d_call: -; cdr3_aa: CASRATAPGGGYTF; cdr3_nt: TGTGCCAGCAGGGCGACCGCCCCGGGAGGTGGCTACACCTTC
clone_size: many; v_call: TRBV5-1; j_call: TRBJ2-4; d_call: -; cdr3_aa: CASSLGNSVAKNIQYF; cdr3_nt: TGCGCCAGCAGCTTGGGTAACAGCGTAGCCAAAAACATTCAGTACTTC
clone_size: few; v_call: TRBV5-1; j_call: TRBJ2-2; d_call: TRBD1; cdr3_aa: CASSPGTGGTSDGELFF; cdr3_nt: TGCGCCAGCAGCCCGGGGACAGGGGGAACGAGCGATGGGGAGCTGTTTTTT
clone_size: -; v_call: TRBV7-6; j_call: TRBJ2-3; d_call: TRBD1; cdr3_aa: CASSSRTGGTDTQYF; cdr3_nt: TGTGCCAGCAGCTCCCGGACAGGAGGCACAGATACGCAGTATTTT
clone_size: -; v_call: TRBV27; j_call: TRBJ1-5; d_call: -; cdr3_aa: CASGWSPNQPQHF; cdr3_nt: TGTGCCAGCGGGTGGAGTCCCAATCAGCCCCAGCATTTT
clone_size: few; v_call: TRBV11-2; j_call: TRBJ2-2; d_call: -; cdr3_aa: CASSFPTANTGELFF; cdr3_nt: TGTGCCAGCAGCTTTCCAACAGCAAACACCGGGGAGCTGTTTTTT
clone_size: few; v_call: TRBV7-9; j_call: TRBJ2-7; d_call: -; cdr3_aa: CASRRQGGHEQYF; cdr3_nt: TGTGCCAGCAGAAGACAGGGAGGCCACGAGCAGTACTTC
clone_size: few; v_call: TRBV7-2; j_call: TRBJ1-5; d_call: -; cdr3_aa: CASSLVLGSNQPQHF; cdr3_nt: TGTGCCAGCAGCTTAGTACTCGGTAGCAATCAGCCCCAGCATTTT
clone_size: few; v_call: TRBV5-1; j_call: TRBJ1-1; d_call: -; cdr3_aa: CASTELEGTEAFF; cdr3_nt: TGCGCCAGCACAGAATTGGAGGGGACTGAAGCTTTCTTT
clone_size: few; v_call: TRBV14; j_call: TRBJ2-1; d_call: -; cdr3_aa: CASSQEAGPYNEQFF; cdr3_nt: TGTGCCAGCAGCCAAGAGGCAGGCCCCTACAATGAGCAGTTCTTC
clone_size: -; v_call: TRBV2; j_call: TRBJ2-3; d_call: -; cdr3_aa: CASNQAPTDTQYF; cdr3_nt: TGTGCCAGCAATCAAGCTCCCACAGATACGCAGTATTTT
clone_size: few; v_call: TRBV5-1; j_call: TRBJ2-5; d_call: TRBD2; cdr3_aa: CASSSGTREETQYF; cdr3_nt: TGCGCCAGCAGCTCCGGGACTAGAGAAGAGACCCAGTACTTC
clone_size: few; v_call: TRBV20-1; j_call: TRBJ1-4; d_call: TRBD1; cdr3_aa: CSARGRGGGEKLFF; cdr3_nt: TGCAGTGCTAGAGGTCGAGGGGGCGGTGAAAAACTGTTTTTT
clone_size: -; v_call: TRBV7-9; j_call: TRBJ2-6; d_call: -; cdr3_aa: CASSENSGANVLTF; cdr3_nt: TGTGCCAGCAGCGAGAACTCTGGGGCCAACGTCCTGACTTTC
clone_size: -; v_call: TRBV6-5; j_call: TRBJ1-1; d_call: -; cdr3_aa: CASRLILNTEAFF; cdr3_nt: TGTGCCAGCAGACTGATATTGAACACTGAAGCTTTCTTT
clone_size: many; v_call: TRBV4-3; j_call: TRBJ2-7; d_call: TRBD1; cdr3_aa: CASSPNWDSLQYF; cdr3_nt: TGCGCCAGCAGCCCGAACTGGGACAGCCTGCAGTACTTC
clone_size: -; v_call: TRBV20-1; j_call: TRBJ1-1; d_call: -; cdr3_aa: CSARSWPNTEAFF; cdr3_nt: TGCAGTGCTAGGTCCTGGCCGAACACTGAAGCTTTCTTT
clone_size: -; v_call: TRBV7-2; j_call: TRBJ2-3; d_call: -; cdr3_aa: CASKRRGFGDTQYF; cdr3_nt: TGTGCCAGCAAGAGGAGGGGGTTTGGGGATACGCAGTATTTT
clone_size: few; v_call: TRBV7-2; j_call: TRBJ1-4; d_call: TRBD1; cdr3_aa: CASGDRGATNEKLFF; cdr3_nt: TGTGCCAGCGGGGACAGGGGCGCAACTAATGAAAAACTGTTTTTT
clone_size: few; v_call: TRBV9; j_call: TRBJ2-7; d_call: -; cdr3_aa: CASSVEGTTTYEQYF; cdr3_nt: TGTGCCAGCAGCGTAGAGGGGACAACAACCTACGAGCAGTACTTC
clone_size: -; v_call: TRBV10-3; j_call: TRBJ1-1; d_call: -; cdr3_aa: CAISEPQRGTEAFF; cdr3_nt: TGTGCCATCAGTGAGCCCCAAAGAGGCACTGAAGCTTTCTTT
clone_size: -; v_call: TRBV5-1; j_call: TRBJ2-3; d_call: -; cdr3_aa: CASTRDGGTDTQYF; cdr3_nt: TGCGCCAGCACGCGGGACGGTGGCACAGATACGCAGTATTTT
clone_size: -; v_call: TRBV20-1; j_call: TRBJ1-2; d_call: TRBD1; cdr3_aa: CSANSFGGGAYGYTF; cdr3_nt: TGCAGTGCTAACTCGTTTGGAGGGGGCGCCTATGGCTACACCTTC
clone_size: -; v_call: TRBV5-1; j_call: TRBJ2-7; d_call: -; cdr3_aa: CASSLEWGLFSYEQYF; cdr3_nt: TGCGCCAGCAGCTTGGAATGGGGGCTCTTTTCCTACGAGCAGTACTTC
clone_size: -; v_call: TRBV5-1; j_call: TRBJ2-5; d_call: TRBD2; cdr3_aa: CASSHLAGKETQYF; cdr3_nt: TGCGCCAGCAGCCACCTAGCGGGGAAGGAGACCCAGTACTTC
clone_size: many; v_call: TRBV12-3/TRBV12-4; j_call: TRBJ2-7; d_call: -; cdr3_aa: CASSDFYEQYF; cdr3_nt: TGTGCCAGCAGTGACTTCTACGAGCAGTACTTC
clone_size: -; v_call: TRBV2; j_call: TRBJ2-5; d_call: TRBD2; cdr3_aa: CASSEYGGGETQYF; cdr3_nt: TGTGCCAGCAGTGAATACGGGGGGGGCGAGACCCAGTACTTC
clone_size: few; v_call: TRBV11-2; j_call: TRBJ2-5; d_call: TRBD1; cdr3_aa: CASSSRVGQGAQETQYF; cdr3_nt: TGTGCCAGCAGCTCAAGGGTTGGGCAGGGGGCCCAAGAGACCCAGTACTTC
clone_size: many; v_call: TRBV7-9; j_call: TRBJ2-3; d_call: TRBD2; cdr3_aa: CASSPRGRGGTDTQYF; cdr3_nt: TGTGCCAGCAGCCCCCGAGGGCGGGGGGGCACAGATACGCAGTATTTT
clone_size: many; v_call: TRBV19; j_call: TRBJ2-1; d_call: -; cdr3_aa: CASRKTGGDEQFF; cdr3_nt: TGTGCCAGTAGGAAGACAGGAGGCGATGAGCAGTTCTTC
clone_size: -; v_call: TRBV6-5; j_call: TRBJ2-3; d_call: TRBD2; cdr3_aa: CASSPIAGDRTDTQYF; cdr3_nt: TGTGCCAGCAGCCCAATAGCGGGCGACCGCACAGATACGCAGTATTTT
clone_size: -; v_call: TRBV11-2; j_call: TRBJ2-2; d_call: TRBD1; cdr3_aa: CASSLGQGRGELFF; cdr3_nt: TGTGCCAGCAGCCTGGGACAGGGACGGGGGGAGCTGTTTTTT
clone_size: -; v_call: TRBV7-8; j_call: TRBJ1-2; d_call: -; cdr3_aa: CASSPFWGPPGGYGYTF; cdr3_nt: TGTGCCAGCAGCCCTTTCTGGGGGCCTCCGGGGGGCTATGGCTACACCTTC
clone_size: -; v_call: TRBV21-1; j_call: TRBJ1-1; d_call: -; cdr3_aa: CASSKGQTEAFF; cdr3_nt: TGTGCCAGCAGCAAAGGGCAAACTGAAGCTTTCTTT
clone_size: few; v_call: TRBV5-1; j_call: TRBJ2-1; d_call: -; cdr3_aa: CASSSDPVEQFF; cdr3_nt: TGCGCCAGCAGCTCGGACCCAGTTGAGCAGTTCTTC
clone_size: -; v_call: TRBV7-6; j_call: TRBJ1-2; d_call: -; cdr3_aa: CASSVEQNYGYTF; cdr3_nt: TGTGCCAGCAGCGTAGAGCAAAACTATGGCTACACCTTC
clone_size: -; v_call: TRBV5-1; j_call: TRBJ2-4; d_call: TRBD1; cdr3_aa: CASSRGTGGVPGLAKNIQYF; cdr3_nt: TGCGCCAGCAGCCGAGGGACAGGGGGCGTCCCCGGACTAGCCAAAAACATTCAGTACTTC
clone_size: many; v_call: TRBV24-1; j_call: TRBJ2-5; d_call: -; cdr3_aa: CATSDLRRDGQETQYF; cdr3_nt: TGTGCCACCAGTGATTTGCGCCGGGACGGCCAAGAGACCCAGTACTTC
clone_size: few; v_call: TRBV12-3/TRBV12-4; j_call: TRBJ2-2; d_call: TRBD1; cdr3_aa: CASRYGTVNTGELFF; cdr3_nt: TGTGCCAGCAGATACGGGACAGTCAACACCGGGGAGCTGTTTTTT
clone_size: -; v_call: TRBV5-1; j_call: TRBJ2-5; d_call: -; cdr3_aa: CASSFGGVGETQYF; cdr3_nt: TGCGCCAGCAGCTTCGGCGGGGTAGGAGAGACCCAGTACTTC
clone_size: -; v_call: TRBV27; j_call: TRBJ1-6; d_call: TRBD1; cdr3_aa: CASSSPNYRGNSPLHF; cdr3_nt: TGTGCCAGCAGTTCCCCTAATTACAGGGGCAATTCACCCCTCCACTTT
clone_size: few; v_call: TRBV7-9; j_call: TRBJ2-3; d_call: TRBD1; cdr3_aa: CASSPGQLDTDTQYF; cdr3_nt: TGTGCCAGCAGCCCGGGACAGCTGGACACAGATACGCAGTATTTT
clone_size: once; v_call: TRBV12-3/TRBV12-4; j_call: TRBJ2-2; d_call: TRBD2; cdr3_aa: CASMGLAANTGELFF; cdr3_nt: TGTGCCAGCATGGGACTAGCGGCGAACACCGGGGAGCTGTTTTTT
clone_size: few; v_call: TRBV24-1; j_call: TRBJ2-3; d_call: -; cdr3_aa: CATRDGGTDTQYF; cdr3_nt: TGTGCCACCAGAGACGGGGGTACAGATACGCAGTATTTT
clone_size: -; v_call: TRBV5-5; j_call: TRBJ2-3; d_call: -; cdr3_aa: CASSFFQGPRDTQYF; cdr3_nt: TGTGCCAGCAGCTTTTTCCAGGGCCCGCGGGATACGCAGTATTTT
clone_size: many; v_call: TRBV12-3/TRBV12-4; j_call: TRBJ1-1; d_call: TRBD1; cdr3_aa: CASRSQGAPTEAFF; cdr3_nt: TGTGCCAGCAGGTCACAGGGGGCGCCCACTGAAGCTTTCTTT
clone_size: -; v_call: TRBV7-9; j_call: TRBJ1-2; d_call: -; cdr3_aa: CASIENREGSYGYTF; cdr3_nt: TGTGCCAGCATCGAGAACAGGGAGGGCAGCTATGGCTACACCTTC
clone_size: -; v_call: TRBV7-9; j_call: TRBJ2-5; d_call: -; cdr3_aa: CASSLVEGVETQYF; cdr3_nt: TGTGCCAGCAGCCTAGTCGAGGGGGTAGAGACCCAGTACTTC